The 27 T cell receptor beta chains presented below share a single source sample, sequenced in a study of blood T cell repertoires in COVID-19. Clones were read by immunoSEQ multiplex PCR, and TCRdb kept only the in-frame ones, dropping some. In the table there are about 190,000 clones, more than 60% of which are singletons. Sequencing was performed on peripheral blood. All receptors derive from a middle-aged man who had recovered from COVID-19.

The rearrangement joins TRBV5-1 to TRBJ1-2, with TRBD1 identical over 7 bases. The CDR3 loop spans 14 amino acids. Germline V gene sequence: CDR1 SGHRS, CDR2 YFSETQ. The J segment lost 8 bases and the V segment lost 0 bases, leaving 7 bases of the junction unmatched. CDR3 in DNA: TGCGCCAGCAGCTTGGAACAGGGGCTTGGCGGCTACACCTTC. Its translation is CASSLEQGLGGYTF.

The chain joins TRBV5-6 to TRBJ2-7; 8 bases agree with TRBD2. Germline V CDR1 and CDR2: SGHDT, YYEEEE. This CDR3 has 15 amino acids. Trimming removed 1 base from V and 3 bases from J; junction bases left unmatched: 6. As DNA, the CDR3 is TGTGCCAGCAGCTTGTTAAGCGGGAGCGTCTACGAGCAGTACTTC. It is translated as CASSLLSGSVYEQYF.

This clone came up a few times. This sequence joins TRBV5-4 and TRBJ2-3, with TRBD1 identical over 8 bases. CDR3 length: 15 amino acids. J gave up 1 base and V 3 bases, and 4 bases lay outside the gene matches. Germline V gene sequence: CDR1 SGHNT, CDR2 YYREEE (reference sequence). The CDR3: CASSSSGQGTDTQYF. For the CDR3, the DNA is TGTGCCAGCAGCTCCTCGGGACAGGGCACAGATACGCAGTATTTT.

This clone was counted only a few times. The V gene is TRBV13, the J gene TRBJ1-1, with D perhaps matching TRBD1 (5 bases). The CDR3 has 13 residues. V dropped 5 bases and J dropped 8 bases, with 15 bases sitting between them. Looked up from germline, CDR1 is PRHDT and CDR2 is FYEKMQ (reference sequence). CDR3 loop: CASSPEQESEAFF. The CDR3 region has the DNA TGTGCCAGCAGCCCCGAACAGGAGTCAGAAGCTTTCTTT.

The V and J genes are TRBV15 and TRBJ2-4; D not certain. The V gene lost 0 bases and the J gene lost 6 bases, with 6 bases spanning the gap. From germline, CDR1 is LNHNV and CDR2 YYDKDF (reference sequence). This CDR3 comprises 13 residues. The CDR3 is CATSRDLVNIQYF. CDR3 bases: TGTGCCACCAGCAGAGATCTCGTAAACATTCAGTACTTC.

The chain combines TRBV21-1 with TRBJ1-5. TRBV21-1 is recorded as a pseudogene. The CDR3 sequence is 18 residues long. CDR3 DNA: TGTGCCAGCAGCAATCTTATTTGGCGGAGTAATAGCAATCAGCCCCAGCATTTT. Protein: CASSNLIWRSNSNQPQHF.

This chain joins TRBV6-1 and TRBJ2-2; 7 nucleotides agree with TRBD2. This CDR3 comprises 14 residues. The V gene end was trimmed by 8 bases and the J gene end by 7 bases; junction bases not matched to a gene: 10. Germline assignment: CDR1 MNHNS and CDR2 SASEGT. The CDR3 nucleotides read TGTGCCAGCCTGAGGGAGGGGACGGTCGGGGAGCTGTTTTTT. Residues: CASLREGTVGELFF.

The chain has TRBV4-1 and TRBJ2-7, with D perhaps TRBD2 (5 bases). There are 15 residues in the CDR3. The V and J ends lost 4 bases and 3 bases respectively, with 16 bases between them. Germline CDR1 and CDR2: MGHRA and YSYEKL. The DNA of the CDR3 is TGCGCCAGCAGCCCCGGGATCGCGTTACACTACGAGCAGTACTTC. Amino acid sequence: CASSPGIALHYEQYF.

The chain has TRBV10-3 and TRBJ1-2; D call uncertain. V dropped 6 bases and J dropped 0 bases, with 17 bases sitting between them. The CDR3 extends over 16 amino acids. CDR1 and CDR2 (germline): ENHRY, SYGVKD. CDR3 sequence (DNA): TGTGCCATCAGCCAGGCAGGCCCTTCCTCTAACTATGGCTACACCTTC. Its translation: CAISQAGPSSNYGYTF.

This clone was seen a single time. The V gene is TRBV4-2, the J gene TRBJ2-7, with TRBD1 matching over 9 bases. The CDR3 spans 15 residues. J gave up 5 bases and V 4 bases, and 9 bases lay outside the gene matches. Germline V lookup: CDR1 LGHNA, CDR2 YNFKEQ. The CDR3 sequence is CASSRSKDRGDEQYF. In nucleotides, the CDR3 is TGTGCCAGCAGCCGCTCGAAGGACAGGGGAGACGAGCAGTACTTC.

The chain uses TRBV7-6 and TRBJ2-1, with D possibly TRBD1 on 7 matching bases. Germline CDR1 reads SGHVS; CDR2 reads FNYEAQ. The CDR3 spans 17 residues. Trimming left V 2 bases short and J 6 bases short, with 20 bases between. The CDR3 loop reads CASSLMPLARGVNEQFF. The CDR3 nucleotides are TGTGCCAGCAGCTTAATGCCGCTAGCCAGGGGGGTCAATGAGCAGTTCTTC.

The V and J genes are TRBV6-2 or TRBV6-3 and TRBJ2-7; 10 nucleotides match TRBD2. Looked up from germline, CDR1 is MNHEY and CDR2 is SVGEGT. The CDR3 consists of 15 residues. J was trimmed by 5 bases and V by 2 bases; bases with no gene match: 6. The CDR3 sequence is CASSYPGLASHEQYF. DNA of the CDR3: TGTGCCAGCAGTTACCCGGGACTAGCGTCCCACGAGCAGTACTTC.

This chain joins TRBV3-1 (or the pseudogene TRBV3-2) and TRBJ1-2; D is unclear. Germline lookup yields CDR1 LGHDT and CDR2 YNNKEL (reference sequence). The ends were cut back, 7 bases at V and 2 bases at J, with 17 bases in the middle. The CDR3 is 15 amino acids. The CDR3 region has the DNA TGTGCCAGCATCCCCTCGGAGGGAGCCAACTATGGCTACACCTTC. The encoded protein is CASIPSEGANYGYTF.

This clone was observed at least ten times. The chain joins TRBV10-3 to TRBJ1-2; D ambiguous. The CDR3 sequence is 15 residues long. V was trimmed by 2 bases and J by 4 bases, leaving 14 bases between them. CDR1 ENHRY and CDR2 SYGVKD come from the germline V gene. The CDR3 region is CAISEDGFGSYGYTF. CDR3 nucleotide sequence: TGTGCCATCAGTGAGGACGGGTTTGGAAGCTATGGCTACACCTTC.

The chain couples TRBV7-2 to TRBJ2-7, with 7 bases matching TRBD2. Germline assignment: CDR1 SGHTA and CDR2 FQGNSA. Trimming at V came to 1 base and at J to 6 bases, leaving 6 bases not matched to a gene. The CDR3 length is 14 residues. DNA for the CDR3: TGTGCCAGCAGCTTAGTGGAGCGGGACGTCGAGCAGTACTTC. Translated: CASSLVERDVEQYF.

This clone was observed once. The chain employs TRBV19 and TRBJ2-7; D is perhaps TRBD2 (5 bases). The V gene's germline CDR1 is LNHDA and CDR2 SQIVND (reference sequence). The CDR3 length is 16 residues. Trimming cost V 7 bases and J 3 bases, with 22 bases left between them. CDR3: CASIDKGEGDDYEQYF. In nucleotides, the CDR3 is TGTGCCAGTATTGACAAGGGTGAGGGAGATGACTACGAGCAGTACTTC.

The gene calls are TRBV5-1 and TRBJ2-1, with 11 bases aligning to TRBD2. The trim removed 0 bases at V and 4 bases at J, leaving 3 bases unmatched. Germline V gene sequence: CDR1 SGHRS, CDR2 YFSETQ. The CDR3 has 16 amino acids. In DNA form, the CDR3 reads TGCGCCAGCAGCTTGGGGACTAGCGGGTATTACAATGAGCAGTTCTTC. This gives the protein CASSLGTSGYYNEQFF. Full variable domain (remainder filled in from reference TRBV5-1 and TRBJ2-1): KAGVTQTPRYLIKTRGQQVTLSCSPISGHRSVSWYQQTPGQGLQFLFEYFSETQRNKGNFPGRFSGRQFSNSRSEMNVSTLELGDSALYLCASSLGTSGYYNEQFFGPGTRLTVL.

The chain's CDR3 is CASSKRGPYNEQFF. Written as DNA, the CDR3 is TGTGCCAGCTCAAAGCGGGGGCCCTACAATGAGCAGTTCTTC. The V gene is TRBV9, the J gene TRBJ2-1; 8 nucleotides align to TRBD2. Losses at the gene ends were 7 bases for V and 2 bases for J; bases not matched to a gene: 5. The length of the CDR3 is 14 residues. Germline CDR1 SGDLS, CDR2 YYNGEE.

This chain connects TRBV30 to TRBJ1-1; D unresolved. This CDR3 comprises 13 residues. V lost 3 bases and J lost 0, with 8 bases in between. Per germline, CDR1 GTSNPN and CDR2 SVGIG (reference sequence). The CDR3 spells CAWSGEMNTEAFF. For the CDR3, the DNA is TGTGCCTGGAGCGGGGAGATGAACACTGAAGCTTTCTTT.

CDR3 nucleotide sequence: TGTGCCAGCAGTTACCCCCTAGCGGGGGCAGGGGGCGAAAACAATGAGCAGTTCTTC. Translation: CASSYPLAGAGGENNEQFF. This rearrangement joins TRBV6-2 or TRBV6-3 to TRBJ2-1, with 10 bases that match TRBD2. Per the germline V gene, CDR1 is MNHEY and CDR2 is SVGEGT. V gave up 2 bases and J gave up 5 bases; unmatched junction bases: 15. This CDR3 contains 19 residues.

The chain carries TRBV7-3 and TRBJ2-7; tentative D call: TRBD1 (5 bases). This CDR3 is built from 14 residues. V lost 4 bases and J lost 0, with 10 bases in between. Per the germline V gene, CDR1 is SGHTA and CDR2 is FQGTGA. CDR3 DNA: TGTGCCAGCAGCTCTCGACAGAGCTCCTACGAGCAGTACTTC. This sequence encodes CASSSRQSSYEQYF.

The chain uses TRBV19 and TRBJ1-2; TRBD1 matches at 9 bases. This CDR3 contains 14 residues. The germline V gene has CDR1 LNHDA and CDR2 SQIVND (reference sequence). J was trimmed by 4 bases and V by 6 bases; bases with no gene match: 6. The CDR3 is CASRSGQGTYGYTF. CDR3 nucleotide sequence: TGTGCCAGTAGATCAGGACAGGGGACCTATGGCTACACCTTC.

This clone was found a few times. This chain uses TRBV7-9 with TRBJ1-2; 8 bases are shared with TRBD1. With V trimmed by 1 base and J by 4 bases, 5 bases remained unmatched. The CDR3 is 15 amino acids. Germline V lookup: CDR1 SEHNR, CDR2 FQNEAQ (reference sequence). The CDR3 loop is CASSLGTGMSYGYTF. The DNA of the CDR3 is TGTGCCAGCAGCTTAGGGACAGGGATGAGCTATGGCTACACCTTC.

The V gene is TRBV30, the J gene TRBJ1-1, with 9 positions matching TRBD1. The germline gives CDR1 GTSNPN, CDR2 SVGIG (reference sequence). This CDR3 contains 15 residues. J lost 1 base, V lost 5 bases, and 8 bases had no gene match. The CDR3 region is CAWGRTGDGNTEAFF. In nucleotides, the CDR3 is TGTGCCTGGGGGAGGACAGGGGACGGGAACACTGAAGCTTTCTTT.

This clone was found a few times. This same CDR3 is encoded by further DNA sequences in the sample. The J gene is TRBJ1-5, the V gene TRBV7-8; D may be TRBD1 (5 bases). The CDR3 runs 13 residues. Trimming removed 5 bases at V and 4 bases at J, with 9 bases between. CDR1 is SGHVS and CDR2 is FQNEAQ in the germline V gene. The chain's CDR3 is CASSPGGNQPQHF. The CDR3 coding sequence is TGTGCCAGCAGCCCGGGGGGGAATCAGCCCCAGCATTTT.

This clone was found once. The chain couples TRBV25-1 to TRBJ2-5; weak D call: TRBD1 (6 bases). The CDR3 has 15 amino acids. From germline, CDR1 is MGHDK and CDR2 SYGVNS. V lost 5 bases to trimming and J lost 1 base, with 14 bases between them. The CDR3 reads CASSWSRGIQETQYF. In DNA, the CDR3 is TGTGCCAGCAGTTGGAGTAGGGGGATCCAAGAGACCCAGTACTTC.

The V and J genes are TRBV7-8 and TRBJ2-3, with TRBD2 identical over 9 bases. CDR1 is SGHVS, CDR2 FQNEAQ, per germline. Trimming cost V 3 bases and J 1 base; bases outside gene matches: 8. This CDR3 region has 17 residues. The CDR3 DNA is TGTGCCAGCAGCTTTAGCGGGAGCGCTACACGCACAGATACGCAGTATTTT. Translation gives CASSFSGSATRTDTQYF.